The 2 T cell receptor beta chains in this list originate from one sample, sequenced in a study of cytomegalovirus exposure and HLA in healthy donors. Primers: 60 Vbeta forward and 13 Jbeta reverse. Measured with immunoSEQ multiplex PCR; TCRdb has only the in-frame clones, and not every one. The sample gives nearly 110,000 clones, around 85% of which show up once; 2% to 2.5% is in the top ten. Sequencing was done on a sample of PBMCs. The receptor source for this set is a man aged 30-40 years in good health and CMV-seronegative.

This clone was seen once. V and J are TRBV7-3 and TRBJ2-7; 9 bases map to TRBD1. Germline CDR1 is SGHTA and CDR2 is FQGTGA. V was pared by 6 bases and J by 6 bases, with 12 bases of the junction left unmatched. The CDR3 consists of 15 residues. This CDR3 reads CASSQAGTGFGEQYF. The CDR3 DNA sequence: TGTGCCAGCAGTCAAGCCGGGACAGGGTTCGGCGAGCAGTACTTC.

The chain is built from TRBV6-1 and TRBJ2-5, with TRBD2 identical over 11 bases. Per germline, CDR1 MNHNS and CDR2 SASEGT. This CDR3 has 15 amino acids. Losses at the gene ends were 6 bases for V and 1 base for J; bases not matched to a gene: 4. CDR3 in DNA: TGTGCCAGCAGGGGACTAGCGGCGCCCCAAGAGACCCAGTACTTC. It is translated as CASRGLAAPQETQYF.